Detailed here is one T cell receptor (beta chain). The antigen remains unidentified. This entry is derived from a study of T cell responses to AZD1222 COVID-19 vaccine. Overall study findings and caveats: A rise in Spike-specific TCR breadth and depth followed two AZD1222 doses.

Germline V gives CDR1 MDHEN, CDR2 SYDVKM. V gave up 2 bases and J gave up 2 bases; unmatched junction bases: 3. The CDR3 length is 16 residues. Some clones are missing from TCRdb's copy, which holds only in-frame ones; the method was immunoSEQ multiplex PCR. The sample yields under 200,000 clones, about 90% seen once. J is TRBJ2-2 and V is TRBV28, with TRBD2 matching over 9 bases. This TCR derives from an adult in good health. The sample in question was peripheral blood, obtained on day 0 of AZD1222 vaccination. CDR3 residues: CASSLGREGNTGELFF. CDR3 DNA: TGTGCCAGCAGTTTAGGGCGGGAGGGCAACACCGGGGAGCTGTTTTTT.